This TCR beta chain comes out of a study of cytomegalovirus exposure and HLA in healthy donors. Findings of the study overall: The study dropped some indistinguishable V segments, TRBV6-2 and TRBV6-3 among them.

As for this clone: Its antigen is as yet unknown.

Primers: 60 Vbeta forward and 13 Jbeta reverse. Under the authors' procedure: A later analysis tallied some 84 million unique TCR beta chains, some 12 million of them shared. The table came from immunoSEQ multiplex PCR; TCRdb's copy has only in-frame clones and leaves some out. D and trimming were read from the DNA, whereas the V and J calls and clone size are those reported in that table. The table shows more than 120,000 clones, with about 79% occurring only once. The CDR3 consists of 13 residues. Trimming took 4 bases from V and 9 from J, leaving 13 bases between them. In germline, CDR1 is MNHNY, CDR2 SVGAGI (reference sequence).

V gene TRBV6-6 combines with J gene TRBJ2-1; the D is unclear. This sequence originates from a male donor in good health and CMV-seronegative. Sequenced: PBMCs. For the CDR3, the DNA is TGTGCCAGCAGTTTACTCCCGACTGCTGAGCAGTTCTTC. The encoded protein is CASSLLPTAEQFF.